This section outlines one T cell receptor beta chain sequence together with its context. Its target is not known. The V gene lost 4 bases and the J gene lost 4 bases, with 13 bases spanning the gap. Germline CDR1 and CDR2: MNHEY and SVGAGI. The CDR3 loop spans 15 amino acids. These data originate in a study of cytotoxic CD8 clonotypes in ibrutinib-treated CLL. For the study at large: Response specimens were obtained following a median treatment duration of roughly 11 months, with a range of 6 to 36. General observations from the study: Baseline clonality, higher than in age-matched healthy donors, tracked circulating CD8+ T-cell counts.

Profiling relied on immunoSEQ multiplex PCR, and the TCRdb table lists in-frame clones only, not all of them. The data contain roughly 150,000 clones, about 75% of them singletons. This TCR derives from a human donor with chronic lymphocytic leukemia. The sequencing used PBMCs, collected after 24 months of ibrutinib treatment. The J gene is TRBJ1-4, the V gene TRBV6-5; unclear D gene. The CDR3: CASSWSAALNEKLFF. The CDR3 nucleotides read TGTGCCAGCAGTTGGTCGGCGGCTCTTAATGAAAAACTGTTTTTT.